The clone carrying this T cell receptor (beta chain) was counted a single time. The antigen remains unidentified. This sample is part of a study of beta chain features in type 1 diabetes. General study points: Equally in patients and controls, shorter templates might have been favored by PCR.

Isolated RNA was reverse transcribed in full, so expressed TCRB transcripts were sequenced. A few million reads, on average, came from each naive, central memory and regulatory T cell sample. Data came from immunoSEQ multiplex PCR; TCRdb stores just in-frame clones and leaves some out. The table lists fewer than 30,000 clones, over 60% of them singletons. One heparinised draw, averaging about 110 mL, was taken per donor. This TCR was recovered from a woman aged 40 to 49 in good health. Specimen: Tregs from blood.

The CDR3 sequence is CASSLGLASTDTQYF. The CDR3 DNA is TGTGCCAGCAGCTTAGGACTAGCGAGCACAGATACGCAGTATTTT. The J gene is TRBJ2-3, the V gene TRBV5-4; 9 bases fit TRBD2. The CDR3 covers 15 residues. Trimming at V came to 2 bases and at J to 0 bases, leaving 1 base not matched to a gene. CDR1 and CDR2 from the germline V gene are SGHNT and YYREEE (reference sequence).